What follows are 18 T cell receptor beta chains derived from one specimen sequenced in a study of response to subunit inactivated influenza vaccine (dated by TCRdb to 2016 to 2019). The library was produced with RT-PCR. TCRdb names Illumina HiSeq 2500 as the instrument used. TCRdb itself trimmed the public reads at Q25 with fastp, ran MiXCR and retained productive beta chains. Records with the same CDR3 protein are collapsed into one entry carrying the most frequent genes and DNA. Present in this sample are 300,000 to 350,000 distinct CDR3 sequences, roughly a fifth of which were seen just once. The top ten clonotypes cover 9.5% to 13% of the sample. Sequenced here: PBMCs from blood, sampled 21 months after vaccination. These receptors all stem from a man aged 50 to 75 who received an inactivated influenza vaccine. Donor details come from another sample of the same person, matched by shared clones.

The chain uses TRBV15 and TRBJ1-5; the D is unclear. CDR1 is LNHNV, CDR2 YYDKDF, per germline (reference sequence). The CDR3 runs to 12 residues. Trimming took 0 bases from V and 3 from J, leaving 0 bases between them. This CDR3 is CATSRDNQPQHF. CDR3 DNA: TGTGCCACCAGCAGAGACAATCAGCCCCAGCATTTT.

The sample holds a few counts of this clonotype. The chain has TRBV6-2 or TRBV6-3 and TRBJ2-1, with TRBD2 matching over 11 bases. The CDR3 has 16 residues. Trimming took 6 bases from V and 7 from J; bases not matched to a gene: 11. In germline, CDR1 is MNHEY, CDR2 SVGEGT. The CDR3 DNA sequence: TGTGCCAGCAGGTCAGGGCTAGCGGGAGGAGGTAATGAGCAGTTCTTC. It yields the protein CASRSGLAGGGNEQFF.

The chain carries TRBV28 and TRBJ2-1; maybe TRBD2 (6 bases). With 6 bases removed from V and 0 bases from J, the gap between germline ends came to 15 bases. Germline CDR1 and CDR2: MDHEN and SYDVKM. This CDR3 has 16 residues. CDR3 in DNA: TGTGCCAGCAGAAAAGGACTAAGGAGCTCCTACAATGAGCAGTTCTTC. Translated: CASRKGLRSSYNEQFF.

The chain joins TRBV4-3 to TRBJ1-5; D not certain. Germline V gene lookup returns CDR1 LGHNA and CDR2 YSLEER. There are 14 residues in the CDR3. Trimming removed 0 bases from V and 2 bases from J, with 5 bases in between. The CDR3 loop reads CASSQDFRNQPQHF. CDR3 in DNA: TGCGCCAGCAGCCAAGATTTCCGCAATCAGCCCCAGCATTTT.

This clonotype was observed a handful of times. The CDR3 DNA reads TGCAGTGCTAGAGACCCTCGGGACGGCAGGAGTTCACCCCTCCACTTT. It yields the protein CSARDPRDGRSSPLHF. J is TRBJ1-6 and V is TRBV20-1; tentative D call: TRBD1 (5 bases). In germline, CDR1 is DFQATT, CDR2 SNEGSKA (reference sequence). The V end lost 0 bases, the J end lost 9 bases, and 18 bases lay between the germline ends. The CDR3 contains 16 residues.

The rearrangement links TRBV2 to TRBJ2-5; D might be TRBD1 (5 bases). Deletions cut 8 bases from V and 5 bases from J, with 12 bases between. The CDR3 spans 12 residues. Germline V CDR1 and CDR2: SNHLY, FYNNEI. CDR3 in DNA: TGTGCCAGCGGGGCCTTTATTGAGACCCAGTACTTC. Its protein product is CASGAFIETQYF.

In this sample, this clonotype turned up a few times. The rearrangement joins TRBV7-2 to TRBJ2-2; unclear D gene. Germline CDR1 is SGHTA and CDR2 is FQGNSA. V gave up 4 bases and J gave up 7 bases, with 7 bases separating them. The CDR3 covers 12 residues. CDR3 residues: CASSSDGGELFF. In DNA form, the CDR3 reads TGTGCCAGCAGCTCGGACGGCGGGGAGCTGTTTTTT.

This clonotype was seen more than once but under ten times. The chain uses TRBV11-2 and TRBJ2-3, with 11 bases aligning to TRBD2. Germline trimming cut 6 bases from V and 5 bases from J; bases unmatched to any gene: 7. The CDR3 totals 15 residues. Germline CDR1 reads SGHAT; CDR2 reads FQNNGV. The chain's CDR3 is CASRLLAGGEDTQYF. CDR3 sequence (DNA): TGTGCCAGCAGGCTTCTAGCGGGAGGCGAAGATACGCAGTATTTT.

V is TRBV19 and J is TRBJ1-5; tentatively, D is TRBD1 (6 bases). V shed 3 bases and J shed 0 bases, with 12 bases lying between them. There are 16 residues in the CDR3. Germline CDR1 is LNHDA and CDR2 is SQIVND (reference sequence). The CDR3 DNA is TGTGCCAGTAGTATGGGGCAGGGGTTTAGCAATCAGCCCCAGCATTTT. Translating it yields CASSMGQGFSNQPQHF.

This clonotype was seen repeatedly, ten times or more. The chain combines TRBV7-8 with TRBJ2-3; 8 bases agree with TRBD2. The trim removed 3 bases at V and 3 bases at J, leaving 11 bases unmatched. The CDR3 spans 17 residues. CDR1 and CDR2 (germline): SGHVS, FQNEAQ. CDR3 DNA: TGTGCCAGCAGCTTCCCTCGGGAGGGCCCGGTGACAGATACGCAGTATTTT. It yields the protein CASSFPREGPVTDTQYF.

This clonotype is medium-sized (0.01 to 0.1%). V is TRBV20-1 and J is TRBJ1-4, with D tentatively TRBD1 (5 bases). Trimming pared 0 bases from V and 8 bases from J, leaving 16 bases between. This CDR3 has 15 amino acids. CDR1 and CDR2 from the germline V gene are DFQATT and SNEGSKA (reference sequence). CDR3 region: CSARDGQGLREKLFF. DNA of the CDR3: TGCAGTGCTAGAGATGGTCAGGGTCTCCGGGAAAAACTGTTTTTT.

This chain uses TRBV20-1 with TRBJ1-5, with D unresolved. Germline lookup yields CDR1 DFQATT and CDR2 SNEGSKA (reference sequence). Between the trimmed V and J ends, which lost 7 bases and 5 bases, there was a span of 15 bases. There are 13 residues in the CDR3. The CDR3 here is CSVVGDADQPQHF. In nucleotides, the CDR3 is TGCAGTGTAGTCGGCGACGCCGATCAGCCCCAGCATTTT.

This clonotype was seen a few times. The rearrangement uses TRBV9 and TRBJ1-5; D ambiguous. The CDR3 extends over 13 amino acids. V lost 3 bases, J lost 1 base, and 5 bases lay in between. CDR1 is SGDLS and CDR2 is YYNGEE in the germline V gene. The CDR3 sequence: CASSGGSNQPQHF. The CDR3 DNA reads as TGTGCCAGCAGCGGGGGAAGCAATCAGCCCCAGCATTTT.

Concerning this clonotype itself: With a much larger clone just one base away, this may be a read error. The chain links TRBV12-3 or TRBV12-4 to TRBJ2-2, with D unresolved. V shed 5 bases and J shed 4 bases, with 2 bases lying between them. The CDR3 covers 11 residues. CDR3 sequence: CASSTTGELFF. CDR3 nucleotide sequence: TGTGCCAGCAGTACCACCGGGGAGCTGTTTTTT.

On this clonotype: No DNA is shown, since the ends of the CDR3 on it are uncertain; the CDR3 is the one TCRdb lists. This CDR3 reads CASSFLWTSEETQYF. This sequence joins TRBV5-6 and TRBJ2-5; no check of the table's D call, TRBD2, against the DNA was made. The length of the CDR3 is 15 amino acids, counting both ends. Germline CDR1 and CDR2: SGHDT and YYEEEE.

This clonotype has more than one count but fewer than ten. The chain couples TRBV29-1 to TRBJ2-1, with D possibly being TRBD2 (6 bases). Germline V gene lookup returns CDR1 SQVTM and CDR2 ANQGSEA. Trimming took 5 bases from V and 9 from J, leaving 17 bases between them. The CDR3 is 13 amino acids. CDR3 protein: CSVLVRGGFEQFF. The CDR3 nucleotides read TGCAGCGTTTTGGTGAGAGGAGGGTTTGAGCAGTTCTTC.

This clonotype was picked up a small number of times. The chain joins TRBV6-2 or TRBV6-3 to TRBJ1-4; D unresolved. Germline V gene data show CDR1 as MNHEY and CDR2 as SVGEGT. This CDR3 is 11 amino acids long. Trimming removed 4 bases at V and 11 bases at J, with 8 bases between. The CDR3 region is CASSWSGKLFF. The DNA of the CDR3 is TGTGCCAGCAGTTGGTCGGGGAAACTGTTTTTT.

This clonotype was seen repeatedly, ten times or more. The CDR3 reads CASSLGQGPNQPQHF. The CDR3 DNA reads TGCGCCAGCAGCCTGGGACAGGGACCTAATCAGCCCCAGCATTTT. This sequence joins TRBV5-1 and TRBJ1-5; TRBD1 agrees at 9 bases. Germline CDR1 SGHRS, CDR2 YFSETQ. The length of the CDR3 is 15 residues. With V trimmed by 4 bases and J by 4 bases, 6 bases remained unmatched.